Following are 18 T cell receptor beta chains from one sample sequenced in a study of cytomegalovirus exposure and HLA in healthy donors (dated by TCRdb to between 2016 and 2019). Library preparation employed the immunoSEQ multiplex PCR assay. For the multiplex PCR, a mixture combining 60 forward primers for TCR Vbeta segments and 13 reverse primers for TCR Jbeta segments was used. Not all clones reach the TCRdb copy of this immuneACCESS table, which keeps in-frame sequences only. Checked studies attribute under half of the gap to unresolved V genes and leave the rest unexplained. The record for this sample contains 100,000 to 150,000 clones. Of the sample, 2.5% to 3% falls within the top ten clones. The specimen was PBMCs. Source of these receptors: a young man in good health and CMV-seronegative.

The gene calls are TRBV5-1 and TRBJ1-1; 10 nucleotides line up with TRBD1. The trim removed 4 bases at V and 8 bases at J, leaving 5 bases unmatched. The CDR3 is made up of 13 amino acids. Germline CDR1 reads SGHRS; CDR2 reads YFSETQ. The CDR3 loop reads CASSDGQGGEAFF. CDR3 DNA: TGCGCCAGCAGCGACGGACAGGGGGGCGAAGCTTTCTTT.

The rearrangement joins TRBV4-3 to TRBJ2-1; 8 positions agree with TRBD2. The J segment lost 8 bases and the V segment lost 4 bases, leaving 7 bases of the junction unmatched. The CDR3 is 14 amino acids. Germline V gene sequence: CDR1 LGHNA, CDR2 YSLEER. The DNA of the CDR3 is TGCGCCAGCAGCCTTTCCGGGACTAGGGATGAGCAGTTCTTC. Protein: CASSLSGTRDEQFF.

The gene calls are TRBV5-5 and TRBJ2-7; D gene ambiguous. Germline V gene lookup returns CDR1 SGHKS and CDR2 YYEKEE (reference sequence). The CDR3 has 13 amino acids. With 6 bases removed from V and 3 bases from J, the gap between germline ends came to 13 bases. The DNA for the CDR3 is TGTGCCAGCACCCCCCCTATAGACTACGAGCAGTACTTC. Translated: CASTPPIDYEQYF. The full variable domain, completed using reference TRBV5-5 and TRBJ2-7, is DAGVTQSPTHLIKTRGQQVTLRCSPISGHKSVSWYQQVLGQGPQFIFQYYEKEERGRGNFPDRFSARQFPNYSSELNVNALLLGDSALYLCASTPPIDYEQYFGPGTRLTVT.

The CDR3 spells CASSWTAAGGNEAFF. The CDR3 DNA sequence: TGTGCCAGCAGCTGGACGGCGGCAGGAGGCAACGAGGCTTTCTTT. This chain uses TRBV7-9 with TRBJ1-1; D gene unclear. The germline gives CDR1 SEHNR, CDR2 FQNEAQ (reference sequence). This CDR3 is 15 amino acids long. V was pared by 4 bases and J by 11 bases, with 23 bases between. Full variable domain (outside the CDR3, taken from reference TRBV7-9 and TRBJ1-1): DTGVSQNPRHKITKRGQNVTFRCDPISEHNRLYWYRQTLGQGPEFLTYFQNEAQLEKSRLLSDRFSAERPKGSFSTLEIQRTEQGDSAMYLCASSWTAAGGNEAFFGQGTRLTVV.

V is TRBV6-5 and J is TRBJ2-7, with D possibly TRBD1 on 5 matching bases. The CDR3 has 15 residues. Germline CDR1 reads MNHEY; CDR2 reads SVGAGI. V shed 7 bases and J shed 3 bases, with 19 bases lying between them. The CDR3 DNA reads TGTGCCAGCACTAACCCCGGGCAGGGAAACTACGAGCAGTACTTC. Protein: CASTNPGQGNYEQYF.

This chain links TRBV5-4 with TRBJ1-1; D gene unclear. Germline CDR1 is SGHNT and CDR2 is YYREEE (reference sequence). The CDR3 loop spans 13 amino acids. V lost 2 bases and J 3 bases, leaving 8 bases between the germline ends. The CDR3 DNA sequence: TGTGCCAGCAGCTTAACCCCGGACACTGAAGCTTTCTTT. Its protein is CASSLTPDTEAFF.

This chain joins TRBV5-1 and TRBJ2-5, with 10 bases identical to TRBD1. V dropped 3 bases and J dropped 4; count of bases not matched to a gene: 9. The germline CDR1 and CDR2 sequences are SGHRS and YFSETQ. This CDR3 comprises 16 residues. The CDR3: CASSSPGTGDGETQYF. CDR3 DNA: TGCGCCAGCAGCTCCCCCGGGACAGGGGATGGAGAGACCCAGTACTTC.

The chain carries TRBV11-2 and TRBJ2-5; TRBD1 aligns across 12 bases. The DNA end lines up better with TRBJ2-7; the J call may be wrong. The CDR3 spans 15 residues. Germline V gene lookup returns CDR1 SGHAT and CDR2 FQNNGV. The CDR3 protein is CASSFGTGGAYEQYF. The CDR3, as DNA: TGTGCCAGCAGCTTCGGGACAGGGGGCGCCTACGAGCAGTACTTC.

This rearrangement joins TRBV7-2 to TRBJ2-7; 14 bases match TRBD2. The junction had 7 bases not matched to a gene; V was cut back by 6 bases and J by 6 bases. Germline assignment: CDR1 SGHTA and CDR2 FQGNSA. This CDR3 is 15 amino acids long. CDR3 sequence reads: CASRRTSGRFFEQYF. CDR3 nucleotides: TGTGCCAGCAGGCGGACTAGCGGGAGGTTTTTCGAGCAGTACTTC.

This chain joins TRBV5-6 and TRBJ2-5; D possibly corresponds to TRBD2 (6 bases). The J call is doubtful: the DNA matches TRBJ2-7 better. The CDR3 runs to 15 residues. Germline V gene lookup returns CDR1 SGHDT and CDR2 YYEEEE. The CDR3 loop is CASSWAGGTPYEQYF. For the CDR3, the DNA is TGTGCCAGCAGCTGGGCTGGAGGGACCCCCTACGAGCAGTACTTC.

The CDR3 loop reads CAISEAKDRGYNSPLHF. CDR3 DNA sequence: TGTGCCATCAGTGAGGCAAAGGACAGGGGGTATAATTCACCCCTCCACTTT. The chain has TRBV10-3 and TRBJ1-6; TRBD1 agrees at 10 bases. J lost 4 bases, V lost 2 bases, and 5 bases had no gene match. CDR1 is ENHRY and CDR2 is SYGVKD in the germline V gene. This CDR3 is 17 amino acids long.

The rearrangement joins TRBV11-2 to TRBJ1-2, with unresolved D. The CDR3 has 13 residues. Germline V CDR1 and CDR2: SGHAT, FQNNGV. V was shortened by 1 base and J by 1 base, with 4 bases between the two germline ends. CDR3 protein: CASSLAGNYGYTF. The CDR3 DNA is TGTGCCAGCAGCTTAGCGGGTAACTATGGCTACACCTTC.

V and J are TRBV18 and TRBJ2-2, with D possibly TRBD1 on 6 matching bases. Per germline, CDR1 KGHSH and CDR2 LQKENI. V lost 2 bases and J 5 bases, leaving 18 bases between the germline ends. The CDR3 is 17 amino acids. The CDR3 reads CASSPTTGSGMTGELFF. DNA of the CDR3: TGTGCCAGCTCACCAACCACAGGGTCGGGAATGACCGGGGAGCTGTTTTTT.

This sequence joins TRBV5-8 and TRBJ1-5, with 7 positions matching TRBD1. The V gene end was trimmed by 2 bases and the J gene end by 6 bases; junction bases not matched to a gene: 8. This CDR3 is 15 amino acids long. In germline, CDR1 is SGHTS, CDR2 YDEGEE. CDR3 nucleotides: TGTGCCAGCAGCTTTGGGACAGTGGGGGGTCAGCCCCAGCATTTT. Amino acid sequence: CASSFGTVGGQPQHF.

The chain uses TRBV7-2 and TRBJ2-7; 7 positions match TRBD2. This CDR3 has 14 amino acids. The V gene's germline CDR1 is SGHTA and CDR2 FQGNSA. The ends lost 4 bases at V and 0 bases at J; junction bases unmatched: 3. CDR3 residues: CASSSPSGSYEQYF. Written as DNA, the CDR3 is TGTGCCAGCAGCTCTCCTAGCGGCTCCTACGAGCAGTACTTC.

This chain links TRBV30 with TRBJ2-7; 7 bases fit TRBD1. V was pared by 1 base and J by 2 bases, with 5 bases of the junction left unmatched. This CDR3 is built from 14 residues. Germline CDR1 GTSNPN, CDR2 SVGIG (reference sequence). This chain's CDR3 is CAWSGTGLTYEQYF. DNA for the CDR3: TGTGCCTGGAGTGGGACAGGCCTCACCTACGAGCAGTACTTC.

The V and J genes are TRBV27 and TRBJ2-7; D is possibly TRBD1 (6 bases). This CDR3 is 14 amino acids long. Trimming pared 4 bases from V and 2 bases from J, leaving 12 bases between. Germline CDR1 MNHEY, CDR2 SMNVEV (reference sequence). As DNA, the CDR3 is TGTGCCAGCAGTTGGGCAGGGGAGACCTACGAGCAGTACTTC. Its protein product is CASSWAGETYEQYF.

CDR3 DNA sequence: TGTGCCAGCAGCCAGCAGAGGGGGGGCACTGAAGCTTTCTTT. Its protein is CASSQQRGGTEAFF. The chain is built from TRBV6-6 and TRBJ1-1; maybe TRBD1 (6 bases). Germline assignment: CDR1 MNHNY and CDR2 SVGAGI (reference sequence). The CDR3 extends over 14 amino acids. V was pared by 6 bases and J by 4 bases, with 15 bases between.